This section outlines one T cell receptor beta chain sequence together with its context. The antigen is not known. Germline values: CDR1 WNHNN, CDR2 SYGVQD (reference sequence). This CDR3 region has 15 residues. Trimming left V 1 base short and J 3 bases short, with 10 bases between. This sample is drawn from a study of T cells in Graves' hyperthyroidism and ophthalmopathy. Study results and limitations: Blood held most thyroid clonotypes expanded above 0.001 frequency.

There were TCR beta CDR3 regions amplified from RNA transcripts. Primed by the HTBI set, a first-round RT-PCR was run on the TCR CDR3. TCRdb processed the multiplex PCR reads anew with MiXCR; each CDR3 protein has one entry. This table has roughly 570,000 distinct CDR3 sequences, 46% appearing once. Graves' hyperthyroidism qualified as stable when ophthalmopathy did not progress within 18 months. The hyperthyroidism patients had all been newly diagnosed, and their disease duration was under 2 months. Their ages ranged from 18 to 65 years. Uncontrolled infection, other autoimmune disease, pregnancy or lactation barred patients from enrollment.

This chain uses TRBV10-1 with TRBJ2-1; D perhaps matches TRBD1 (6 bases). The clonotype originates from a woman under 30 with Graves' hyperthyroidism. Sequencing input: peripheral blood or thyroid tissue (not recorded which). CDR3 sequence reads: CASSEFQGYYNEQFF. CDR3 bases: TGCGCCAGCAGTGAGTTTCAGGGGTACTACAATGAGCAGTTCTTC.